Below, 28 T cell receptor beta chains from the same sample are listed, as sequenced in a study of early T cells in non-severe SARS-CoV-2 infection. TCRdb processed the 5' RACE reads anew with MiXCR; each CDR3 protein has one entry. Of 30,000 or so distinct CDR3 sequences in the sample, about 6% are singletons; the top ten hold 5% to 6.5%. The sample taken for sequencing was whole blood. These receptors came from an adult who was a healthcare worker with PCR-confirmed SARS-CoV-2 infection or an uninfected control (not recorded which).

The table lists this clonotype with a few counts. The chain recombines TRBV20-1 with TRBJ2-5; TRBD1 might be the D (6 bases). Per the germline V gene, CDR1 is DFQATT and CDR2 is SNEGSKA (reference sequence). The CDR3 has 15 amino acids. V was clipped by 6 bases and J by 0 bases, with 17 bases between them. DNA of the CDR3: TGCAGTGCAAACCCTGGGGGCAGCTACCAAGAGACCCAGTACTTC. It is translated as CSANPGGSYQETQYF.

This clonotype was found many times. The CDR3 spells CASSLAGTASGEQYF. CDR3 sequence (DNA): TGTGCCAGCAGCTTAGCCGGGACAGCCTCAGGCGAGCAGTACTTC. This chain links TRBV11-2 with TRBJ2-7, with 7 bases fitting TRBD1. CDR3 length equals 15 residues. In germline, CDR1 is SGHAT, CDR2 FQNNGV. Trimming took 1 base from V and 6 from J; bases not matched to a gene: 9.

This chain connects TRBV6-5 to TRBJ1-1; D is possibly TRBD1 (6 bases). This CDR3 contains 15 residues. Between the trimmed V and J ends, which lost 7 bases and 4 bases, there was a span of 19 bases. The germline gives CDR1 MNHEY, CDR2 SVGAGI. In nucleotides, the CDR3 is TGTGCCAGCATTCCACAGGGCCCACGGGGCACTGAAGCTTTCTTT. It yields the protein CASIPQGPRGTEAFF.

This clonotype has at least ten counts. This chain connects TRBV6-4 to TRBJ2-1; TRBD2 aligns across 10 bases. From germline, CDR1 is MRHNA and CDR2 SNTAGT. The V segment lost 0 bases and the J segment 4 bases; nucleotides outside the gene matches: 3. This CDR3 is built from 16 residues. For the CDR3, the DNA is TGTGCCAGCAGTGACTCTAGCGGGAGGCCGTACAATGAGCAGTTCTTC. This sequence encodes CASSDSSGRPYNEQFF.

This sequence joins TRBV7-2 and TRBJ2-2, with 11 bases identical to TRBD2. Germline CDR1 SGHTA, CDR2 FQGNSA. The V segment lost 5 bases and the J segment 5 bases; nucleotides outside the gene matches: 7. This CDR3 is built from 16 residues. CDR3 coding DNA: TGTGCCAGCAGCCTCATAGCGGGAGGGCGGACCGGGGAGCTGTTTTTT. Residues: CASSLIAGGRTGELFF.

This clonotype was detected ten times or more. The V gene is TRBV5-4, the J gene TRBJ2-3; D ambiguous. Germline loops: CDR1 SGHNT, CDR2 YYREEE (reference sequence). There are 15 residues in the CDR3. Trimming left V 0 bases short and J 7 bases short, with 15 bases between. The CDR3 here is CASSLGLHSGYTQYF. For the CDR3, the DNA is TGTGCCAGCAGCTTGGGGCTACATTCGGGTTATACGCAGTATTTT.

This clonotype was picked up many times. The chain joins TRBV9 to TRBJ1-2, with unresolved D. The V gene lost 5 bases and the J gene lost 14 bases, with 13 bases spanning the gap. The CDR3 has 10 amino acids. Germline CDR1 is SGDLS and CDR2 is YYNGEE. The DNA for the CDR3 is TGTGCCAGCAGACCGGAGCCAATAACCTTC. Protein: CASRPEPITF.

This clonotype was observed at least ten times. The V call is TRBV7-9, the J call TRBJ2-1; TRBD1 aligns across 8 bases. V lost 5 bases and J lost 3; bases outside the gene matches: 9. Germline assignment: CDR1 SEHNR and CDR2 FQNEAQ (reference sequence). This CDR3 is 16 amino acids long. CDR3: CASSPRTGKNYNEQFF. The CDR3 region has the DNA TGTGCCAGCAGCCCTCGGACAGGGAAGAACTACAATGAGCAGTTCTTC.

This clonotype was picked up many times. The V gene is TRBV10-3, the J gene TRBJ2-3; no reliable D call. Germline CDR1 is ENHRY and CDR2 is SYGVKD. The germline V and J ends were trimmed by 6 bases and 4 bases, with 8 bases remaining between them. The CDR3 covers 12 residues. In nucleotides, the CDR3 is TGTGCCATCAGCTCCGAGGCAGATACGCAGTATTTT. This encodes CAISSEADTQYF.

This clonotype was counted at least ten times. The CDR3 nucleotides are TGTGCCAGCAGCGTTACTAGCGGGACCTTAGGGGATGAGCAGTTCTTC. This encodes CASSVTSGTLGDEQFF. The V call is TRBV9, the J call TRBJ2-1, with 10 bases that match TRBD2. The ends lost 2 bases at V and 8 bases at J; junction bases unmatched: 10. Germline CDR1 and CDR2: SGDLS and YYNGEE. This CDR3 has 16 amino acids.

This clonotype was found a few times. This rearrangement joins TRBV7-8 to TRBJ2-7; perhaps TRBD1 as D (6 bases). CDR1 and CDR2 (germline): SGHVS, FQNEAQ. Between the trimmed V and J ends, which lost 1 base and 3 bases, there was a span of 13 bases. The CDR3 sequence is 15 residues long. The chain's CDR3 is CASSLGGQYLYEQYF. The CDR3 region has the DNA TGTGCCAGCAGCTTAGGAGGACAGTACCTCTACGAGCAGTACTTC.

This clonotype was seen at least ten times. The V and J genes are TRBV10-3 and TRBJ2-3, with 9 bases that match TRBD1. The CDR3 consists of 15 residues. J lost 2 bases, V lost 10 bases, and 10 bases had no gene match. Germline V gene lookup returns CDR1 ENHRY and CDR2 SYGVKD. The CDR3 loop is CATARTGENTDTQYF. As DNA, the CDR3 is TGTGCCACCGCTCGGACAGGGGAAAACACAGATACGCAGTATTTT.

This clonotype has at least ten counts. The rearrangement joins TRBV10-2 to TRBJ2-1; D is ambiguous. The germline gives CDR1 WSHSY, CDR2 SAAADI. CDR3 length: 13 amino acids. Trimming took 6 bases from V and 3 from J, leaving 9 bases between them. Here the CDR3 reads CASSHGVYNEQFF. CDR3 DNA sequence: TGCGCCAGCAGCCATGGGGTCTACAATGAGCAGTTCTTC.

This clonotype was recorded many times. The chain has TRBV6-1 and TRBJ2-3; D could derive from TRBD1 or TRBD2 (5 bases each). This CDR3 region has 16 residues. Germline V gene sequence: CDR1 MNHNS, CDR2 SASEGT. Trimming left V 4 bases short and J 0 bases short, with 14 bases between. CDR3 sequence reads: CASSAKTADSTDTQYF. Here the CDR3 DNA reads TGTGCCAGCAGTGCAAAGACAGCGGATAGCACAGATACGCAGTATTTT.

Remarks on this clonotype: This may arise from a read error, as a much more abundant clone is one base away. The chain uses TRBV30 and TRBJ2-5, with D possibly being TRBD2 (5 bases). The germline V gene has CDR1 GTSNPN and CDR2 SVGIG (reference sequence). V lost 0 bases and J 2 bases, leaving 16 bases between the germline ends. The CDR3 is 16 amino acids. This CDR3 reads CAWSVRWRAKQETQYF. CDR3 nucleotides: TGTGCCTGGAGTGTACGATGGCGGGCGAAACAAGAGACCCAGTACTTC.

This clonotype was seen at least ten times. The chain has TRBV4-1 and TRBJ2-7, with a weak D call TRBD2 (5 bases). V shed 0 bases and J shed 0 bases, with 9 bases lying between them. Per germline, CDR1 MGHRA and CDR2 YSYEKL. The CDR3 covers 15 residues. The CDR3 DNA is TGCGCCAGCAGCCAAGATGCGGGTAGCTCCTACGAGCAGTACTTC. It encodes CASSQDAGSSYEQYF.

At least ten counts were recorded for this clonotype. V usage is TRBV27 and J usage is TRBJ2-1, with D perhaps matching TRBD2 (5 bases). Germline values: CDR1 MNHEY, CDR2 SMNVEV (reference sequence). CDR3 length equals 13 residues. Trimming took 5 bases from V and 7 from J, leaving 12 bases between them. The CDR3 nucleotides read TGTGCCAGCAGTACCGGGGATGAGAATGAGCAGTTCTTC. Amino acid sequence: CASSTGDENEQFF.

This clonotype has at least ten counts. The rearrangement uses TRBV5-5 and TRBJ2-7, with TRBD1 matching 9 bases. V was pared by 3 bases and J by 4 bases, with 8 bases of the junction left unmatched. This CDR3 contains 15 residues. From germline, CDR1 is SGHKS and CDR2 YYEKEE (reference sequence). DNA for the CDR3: TGTGCCAGCAGCTACGGCGGGACAGGGTATTACGAGCAGTACTTC. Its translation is CASSYGGTGYYEQYF.

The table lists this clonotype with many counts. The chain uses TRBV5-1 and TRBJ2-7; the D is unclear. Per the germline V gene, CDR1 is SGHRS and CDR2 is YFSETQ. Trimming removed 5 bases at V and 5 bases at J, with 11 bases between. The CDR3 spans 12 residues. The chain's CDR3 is CASRYDWDEQYF. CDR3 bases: TGCGCCAGCAGGTACGACTGGGACGAGCAGTACTTC.

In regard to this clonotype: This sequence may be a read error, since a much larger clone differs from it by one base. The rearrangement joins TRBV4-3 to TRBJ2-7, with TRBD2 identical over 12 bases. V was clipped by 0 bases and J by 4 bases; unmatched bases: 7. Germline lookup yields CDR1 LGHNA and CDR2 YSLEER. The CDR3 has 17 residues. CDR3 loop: CASSQDRSSGGAYEQYF. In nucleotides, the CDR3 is TGCGCCAGCAGCCAAGATCGCTCTAGCGGGGGGGCTTACGAGCAGTACTTC.

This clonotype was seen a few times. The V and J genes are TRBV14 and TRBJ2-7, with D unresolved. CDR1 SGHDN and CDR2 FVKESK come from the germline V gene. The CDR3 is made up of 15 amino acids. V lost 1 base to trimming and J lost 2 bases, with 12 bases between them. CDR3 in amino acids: CASSQVGYGTYEQYF. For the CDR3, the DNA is TGTGCCAGCAGCCAAGTTGGTTATGGTACCTACGAGCAGTACTTC.

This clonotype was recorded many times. The CDR3 reads CSARVGSGDGYTF. CDR3 DNA sequence: TGCAGTGCTAGAGTCGGGTCAGGGGATGGCTACACCTTC. This chain links TRBV20-1 with TRBJ1-2; D possibly corresponds to TRBD1 (6 bases). The V and J ends lost 1 base and 6 bases respectively, with 12 bases between them. The CDR3 spans 13 residues. Germline V gene data show CDR1 as DFQATT and CDR2 as SNEGSKA (reference sequence).

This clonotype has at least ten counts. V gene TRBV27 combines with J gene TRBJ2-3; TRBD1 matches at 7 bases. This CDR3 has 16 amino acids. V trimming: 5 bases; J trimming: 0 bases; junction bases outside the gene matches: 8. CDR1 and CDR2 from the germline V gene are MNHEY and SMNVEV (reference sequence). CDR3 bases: TGTGCCAGCAGTAGGAGCCGGGACAGTAGCACAGATACGCAGTATTTT. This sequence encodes CASSRSRDSSTDTQYF.

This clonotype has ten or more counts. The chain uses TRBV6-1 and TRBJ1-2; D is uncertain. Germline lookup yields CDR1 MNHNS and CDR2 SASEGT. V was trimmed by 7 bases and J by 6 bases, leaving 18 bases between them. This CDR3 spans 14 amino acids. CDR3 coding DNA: TGTGCCAGCACCTTCGCCACAGTGGTTGATGGCTACACCTTC. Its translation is CASTFATVVDGYTF.

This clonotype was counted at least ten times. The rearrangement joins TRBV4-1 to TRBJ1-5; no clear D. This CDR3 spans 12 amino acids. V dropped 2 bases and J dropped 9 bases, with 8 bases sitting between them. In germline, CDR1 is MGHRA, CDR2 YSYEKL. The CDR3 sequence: CASSQPTGPQHF. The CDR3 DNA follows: TGCGCCAGCAGCCAACCCACGGGGCCCCAGCATTTT.

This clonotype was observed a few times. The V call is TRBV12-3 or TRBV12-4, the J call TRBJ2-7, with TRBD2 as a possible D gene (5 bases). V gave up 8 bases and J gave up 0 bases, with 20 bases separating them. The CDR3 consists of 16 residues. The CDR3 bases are TGTGCCAGCGCCCACGGAATCGGAGGTGGCTCCTACGAGCAGTACTTC. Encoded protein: CASAHGIGGGSYEQYF.

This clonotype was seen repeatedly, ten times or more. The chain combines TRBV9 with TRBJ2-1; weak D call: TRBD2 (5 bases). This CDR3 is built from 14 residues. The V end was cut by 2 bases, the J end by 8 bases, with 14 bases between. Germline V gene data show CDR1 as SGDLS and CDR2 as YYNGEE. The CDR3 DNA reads TGTGCCAGCAGCGTCCCCCCTGAGGGCGATGAGCAGTTCTTC. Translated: CASSVPPEGDEQFF.

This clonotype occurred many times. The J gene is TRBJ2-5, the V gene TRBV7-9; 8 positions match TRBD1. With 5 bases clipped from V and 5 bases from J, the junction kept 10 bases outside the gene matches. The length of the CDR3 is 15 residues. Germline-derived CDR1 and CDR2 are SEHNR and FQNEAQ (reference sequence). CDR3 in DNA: TGTGCCAGCAGCGTACAACAGGGGGTTGCGGAGACCCAGTACTTC. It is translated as CASSVQQGVAETQYF.